A single sample gave rise to the 27 T cell receptor beta chains below, sequenced in a study of T cell changes during pregnancy in multiple sclerosis. Assay: immunoSEQ multiplex PCR; the TCRdb copy retains only in-frame clones and omits some. Here the sample spans 100,000 to 110,000 clones, 92% being singletons. Sequencing used peripheral blood, obtained after pregnancy. All receptors derive from a female donor with multiple sclerosis, enrolled in a pregnancy study.

V gene TRBV28 combines with J gene TRBJ1-4, with D unresolved. The germline V gene has CDR1 MDHEN and CDR2 SYDVKM. The V end was cut by 5 bases, the J end by 0 bases, with 10 bases between. The CDR3 length is 15 residues. This CDR3 reads CASSQVGATNEKLFF. CDR3 sequence (DNA): TGTGCCAGCAGTCAAGTCGGGGCAACTAATGAAAAACTGTTTTTT.

The chain combines TRBV19 with TRBJ2-2, with a possible D match to TRBD1 (6 bases). With 9 bases removed from V and 3 bases from J, the gap between germline ends came to 11 bases. The CDR3 contains 13 residues. Germline CDR1 reads LNHDA; CDR2 reads SQIVND (reference sequence). The CDR3 nucleotides are TGTGCCAGCAAAGGGGGTTACACCGGGGAGCTGTTTTTT. It specifies CASKGGYTGELFF.

The table lists this clone with a few counts. The V gene is TRBV5-4, the J gene TRBJ1-1; TRBD1 matches 7 bases. Unmatched junction bases numbered 6, after V lost 2 bases and J lost 2 bases. This CDR3 is built from 15 residues. Germline values: CDR1 SGHNT, CDR2 YYREEE (reference sequence). The DNA of the CDR3 is TGTGCCAGCAGCTTCCGGGACAGAATTAACACTGAAGCTTTCTTT. Translating it yields CASSFRDRINTEAFF.

This chain joins TRBV27 and TRBJ2-1, with a weak D call TRBD1 (5 bases). The CDR3 contains 15 residues. The V gene lost 0 bases and the J gene lost 7 bases, with 13 bases spanning the gap. Looked up from germline, CDR1 is MNHEY and CDR2 is SMNVEV (reference sequence). In DNA, the CDR3 is TGTGCCAGCAGTTTATCGATTGGGGCACCGAATGAGCAGTTCTTC. Its protein is CASSLSIGAPNEQFF.

The chain employs TRBV4-3 and TRBJ1-2, with TRBD1 matching 7 bases. Germline V gene lookup returns CDR1 LGHNA and CDR2 YSLEER. The J segment lost 8 bases and the V segment lost 5 bases, leaving 14 bases of the junction unmatched. The CDR3 is 15 amino acids. CDR3 coding DNA: TGCGCCAGCAGCTTCACAGGGGAGAGTCTAGGCGGCTACACCTTC. Amino acid sequence: CASSFTGESLGGYTF.

This chain joins TRBV5-1 and TRBJ2-7; a weak D match, TRBD1 (5 bases). Trimming stripped 2 bases from V and 3 bases from J, with 12 bases between. The length of the CDR3 is 14 residues. In germline, CDR1 is SGHRS, CDR2 YFSETQ. This CDR3 reads CASSFDSSYYEQYF. The CDR3, as DNA: TGCGCCAGCAGCTTCGACAGCTCCTACTACGAGCAGTACTTC.

The count of this clone is one. This sequence joins TRBV12-5 and TRBJ1-1; D possibly corresponds to TRBD1 (5 bases). There are 16 residues in the CDR3. Trimming removed 3 bases at V and 6 bases at J, with 20 bases between. CDR1 and CDR2 (germline): LGHNT, FRNRAP. The CDR3 sequence: CASGFYSGSGRPEAFF. CDR3 nucleotides: TGTGCTAGTGGTTTTTATTCAGGGTCAGGGAGGCCTGAAGCTTTCTTT.

This clone was seen once. The gene calls are TRBV4-1 and TRBJ2-7, with TRBD2 matching 13 bases. V trimming: 0 bases; J trimming: 6 bases; junction bases outside the gene matches: 5. The CDR3 spans 16 residues. CDR1 is MGHRA, CDR2 YSYEKL, per germline. The CDR3 is CASSQEPGLAGSEQYF. CDR3 coding DNA: TGCGCCAGCAGCCAAGAGCCGGGACTAGCGGGGAGCGAGCAGTACTTC.

The genes are TRBV6-5 and TRBJ2-7; perhaps TRBD2 as D (6 bases). The CDR3 length is 16 residues. V lost 3 bases and J 7 bases, leaving 22 bases between the germline ends. From germline, CDR1 is MNHEY and CDR2 SVGAGI. The CDR3 spells CASSYRRGSPTGEQYF. The DNA of the CDR3 is TGTGCCAGCAGTTATCGGAGGGGCAGTCCCACGGGGGAGCAGTACTTC.

This chain connects TRBV9 to TRBJ1-3, with 9 bases matching TRBD1. V shed 2 bases and J 0 bases; nucleotides not matched to a gene: 3. CDR3 size: 16 residues. Germline V gene lookup returns CDR1 SGDLS and CDR2 YYNGEE. The CDR3, as DNA: TGTGCCAGCAGCGTTACAGGGGGCCTCTCTGGAAACACCATATATTTT. Encoded protein: CASSVTGGLSGNTIYF. The variable domain in full, completed from reference TRBV9 and TRBJ1-3, reads DSGVTQTPKHLITATGQRVTLRCSPRSGDLSVYWYQQSLDQGLQFLIQYYNGEERAKGNILERFSAQQFPDLHSELNLSSLELGDSALYFCASSVTGGLSGNTIYFGEGSWLTVV.

This clone was counted a single time. V and J are TRBV7-6 and TRBJ2-2; the D gene is possibly TRBD1 (5 bases). Trimming cost V 1 base and J 4 bases, with 10 bases left between them. Germline CDR1 reads SGHVS; CDR2 reads FNYEAQ. The CDR3 runs 15 residues. CDR3 sequence (DNA): TGTGCCAGCAGCTTAGTGGTTCAGGGCACCGGGGAGCTGTTTTTT. It encodes CASSLVVQGTGELFF.

The chain recombines TRBV11-3 with TRBJ2-7, with D possibly TRBD1 on 6 matching bases. This CDR3 region has 16 residues. V lost 1 base, J lost 7 bases, and 20 bases lay in between. Germline CDR1 SGHNT, CDR2 YENEEA. The CDR3 loop reads CASSLVSGALRGEQYF. CDR3 sequence (DNA): TGTGCCAGCAGCTTAGTGTCAGGGGCCCTCCGCGGGGAGCAGTACTTC.

The chain combines TRBV7-9 with TRBJ1-3; D gene uncertain. Germline CDR1 reads SEHNR; CDR2 reads FQNEAQ (reference sequence). V lost 7 bases, J lost 4 bases, and 5 bases lay in between. The CDR3 is made up of 11 amino acids. The CDR3 spells CASISGNTIYF. CDR3 bases: TGTGCCAGCATCTCCGGAAACACCATATATTTT.

The V call is TRBV27, the J call TRBJ1-6; weak D call: TRBD1 (6 bases). The germline V and J ends were trimmed by 5 bases and 14 bases, with 13 bases remaining between them. The CDR3 has 12 amino acids. Germline CDR1 MNHEY, CDR2 SMNVEV (reference sequence). The DNA of the CDR3 is TGTGCCAGCAGTGTCAGGGGTTCGTCCCTCCACTTT. This codes for CASSVRGSSLHF.

The chain carries TRBV29-1 and TRBJ2-2; D unclear. Trimming left V 1 base short and J 1 base short, with 4 bases between. Germline CDR1 reads SQVTM; CDR2 reads ANQGSEA. This CDR3 region has 13 residues. Here the CDR3 reads CSVEGENTGELFF. DNA of the CDR3: TGCAGCGTTGAAGGAGAGAACACCGGGGAGCTGTTTTTT.

In its sample, this clone was seen a few times. The V gene is TRBV10-3, the J gene TRBJ1-6; possible D gene TRBD1, 6 bases. Germline V gives CDR1 ENHRY, CDR2 SYGVKD. There are 14 residues in the CDR3. V lost 2 bases to trimming and J lost 9 bases, with 11 bases between them. CDR3 DNA sequence: TGTGCCATCAGTGAGCCAGGGGAAGGTTCACCCCTCCACTTT. The encoded protein is CAISEPGEGSPLHF.

The chain has TRBV7-9 and TRBJ2-1; 7 bases are a match to TRBD2. This CDR3 spans 17 amino acids. Germline CDR1 reads SEHNR; CDR2 reads FQNEAQ (reference sequence). Losses at the gene ends were 2 bases for V and 10 bases for J; bases not matched to a gene: 17. The CDR3 nucleotides are TGTGCCAGCAGCTTAAGTTCTGAGAACGGGAGGAGGGGCGAGCAGTTCTTC. This gives the protein CASSLSSENGRRGEQFF.

There are a few counts of this clone. The chain recombines TRBV23-1 with TRBJ1-5; 7 bases match TRBD1. TRBV23-1 is assigned to the ORF class and has an uncertain function. J lost 1 base, V lost 7 bases, and 7 bases had no gene match. This CDR3 contains 15 residues. DNA for the CDR3: TGCGCCAGCATCGATAAGGGGGCAAGCAATCAGCCCCAGCATTTT. Its translation is CASIDKGASNQPQHF.

V and J are TRBV18 and TRBJ2-1; D ambiguous. The germline V gene encodes CDR1 KGHSH and CDR2 LQKENI. This CDR3 is built from 13 residues. The ends were cut back, 4 bases at V and 6 bases at J, with 10 bases in the middle. CDR3 amino acids: CASSLLALNEQFF. CDR3 sequence (DNA): TGTGCCAGCTCACTTCTGGCCCTCAATGAGCAGTTCTTC.

The chain employs TRBV7-3 and TRBJ2-1, with TRBD2 identical over 7 bases. V trimming: 1 base; J trimming: 7 bases; junction bases outside the gene matches: 10. The CDR3 consists of 16 residues. Germline CDR1 SGHTA, CDR2 FQGTGA. The CDR3 protein is CASSLIGGGLWNEQFF. The CDR3 nucleotides are TGTGCCAGCAGCTTAATTGGGGGGGGTCTTTGGAATGAGCAGTTCTTC.

J is TRBJ2-5 and V is TRBV6-1; 7 bases are shared with TRBD2. Losses at the gene ends were 3 bases for V and 2 bases for J; bases not matched to a gene: 6. From germline, CDR1 is MNHNS and CDR2 SASEGT. CDR3 length: 15 residues. In DNA form, the CDR3 reads TGTGCCAGCAGTGAGTGGGCGGGGGATCAAGAGACCCAGTACTTC. This codes for CASSEWAGDQETQYF.

This chain links TRBV6-5 with TRBJ1-6, with a tentative D call TRBD1 (5 bases). Per germline, CDR1 MNHEY and CDR2 SVGAGI. This CDR3 contains 16 residues. Trimming stripped 4 bases from V and 8 bases from J, with 18 bases between. CDR3 residues: CASSSPGGGFDSPLHF. The CDR3 DNA sequence: TGTGCCAGCAGTTCCCCGGGGGGAGGGTTTGATTCACCCCTCCACTTT.

The rearrangement links TRBV11-2 to TRBJ1-1, with TRBD1 matching 9 bases. The length of the CDR3 is 14 residues. In germline, CDR1 is SGHAT, CDR2 FQNNGV. The ends lost 5 bases at V and 2 bases at J; junction bases unmatched: 3. Here the CDR3 reads CASSMGQGNTEAFF. As DNA, the CDR3 is TGTGCCAGCAGCATGGGACAGGGAAACACTGAAGCTTTCTTT.

The chain recombines TRBV7-9 with TRBJ1-2, with D tentatively TRBD1 (5 bases). There are 14 residues in the CDR3. From germline, CDR1 is SEHNR and CDR2 FQNEAQ (reference sequence). V was pared by 5 bases and J by 4 bases, with 14 bases between. The CDR3: CASSTPGLSYGYTF. In DNA form, the CDR3 reads TGTGCCAGCAGCACACCGGGACTCAGCTATGGCTACACCTTC.

This chain uses TRBV4-3 with TRBJ2-5; 9 bases align to TRBD2. The germline gives CDR1 LGHNA, CDR2 YSLEER. CDR3 length: 17 amino acids. V lost 0 bases to trimming and J lost 5 bases; unmatched junction nucleotides: 10. The CDR3 bases are TGCGCCAGCAGCCAAGATCGTGGCGGGGGGGCCTTTGAGACCCAGTACTTC. This encodes CASSQDRGGGAFETQYF.

The chain combines TRBV7-8 with TRBJ1-6; unclear D gene. Germline CDR1 and CDR2: SGHVS and FQNEAQ. This CDR3 spans 18 amino acids. Between the trimmed V and J ends, which lost 5 bases and 0 bases, there was a span of 17 bases. The CDR3 region has the DNA TGTGCCAGCAGCCCAAGTCTAGACGGCAGCTCCTATAATTCACCCCTCCACTTT. As protein: CASSPSLDGSSYNSPLHF.

The chain links TRBV2 to TRBJ1-2, with no clear D. V was clipped by 4 bases and J by 3 bases, with 21 bases between them. The CDR3 is 17 residues long. Germline CDR1 reads SNHLY; CDR2 reads FYNNEI. CDR3 nucleotides: TGTGCCAGCAGTGGAGGCGTGCGGGTTGGTATGGACTATGGCTACACCTTC. Translation gives CASSGGVRVGMDYGYTF.